The rows below give T cell receptor beta chains drawn from one sample of a study of cytomegalovirus exposure and HLA in healthy donors. TCRdb's table, derived via immunoSEQ multiplex PCR, lists solely in-frame clones and lacks some. The ten most abundant clones cover 2.4% of a sample with around 70,000 clones. The sequenced sample was PBMCs. These receptors came from a female donor in good health and CMV-seropositive. CDR3s include the opening cysteine and the closing phenylalanine or tryptophan. D genes are given only for firm matches.

J	V	D	CDR3	DNA
TRBJ2-7	TRBV29-1	-	CSVGQRAAYEQYF	TGCAGCGTTGGTCAGCGGGCCGCCTACGAGCAGTACTTC
TRBJ2-1	TRBV19	-	CASSIMGGGLGEQFF	TGTGCCAGTAGTATAATGGGGGGGGGCCTCGGTGAGCAGTTCTTC
TRBJ2-6	TRBV7-6	-	CASSSNAPGAWGANVLTF	TGTGCCAGCAGCTCGAACGCCCCAGGGGCGTGGGGGGCCAACGTCCTGACTTTC
TRBJ1-2	TRBV7-2	TRBD1	CASSLVGATGGYGYTF	TGTGCCAGCAGCTTAGTGGGGGCGACAGGGGGCTATGGCTACACCTTC
TRBJ1-1	TRBV6-5	TRBD1	CASSSAGTGNTEDFF	TGTGCCAGCAGTTCCGCCGGGACAGGGAACACTGAAGATTTCTTT
TRBJ1-5	TRBV5-6	-	CASSLGGWGLREGQPQHF	TGTGCCAGCAGCTTGGGCGGTTGGGGATTGAGGGAAGGTCAGCCCCAGCATTTT
TRBJ1-2	TRBV30	TRBD1	CAWSRTGTNYGYTF	TGTGCCTGGAGTCGGACAGGAACTAACTATGGCTACACCTTC
TRBJ2-5	TRBV18	-	CASSPPAQETQYF	TGTGCCAGCTCACCACCGGCACAGGAGACCCAGTACTTC
TRBJ2-5	TRBV7-9	-	CASSLDSQETQYF	TGTGCCAGCAGCTTAGACAGCCAAGAGACCCAGTACTTC
TRBJ1-2	TRBV27	TRBD1	CASSSDRLQGYTF	TGTGCCAGCAGCTCGGACAGGCTTCAAGGCTACACCTTC
TRBJ2-7	TRBV27	-	CASSFSQGYEQYF	TGTGCCAGCAGTTTCTCCCAGGGTTACGAGCAGTACTTC
TRBJ2-7	TRBV5-1	-	CASSLDGSTYEQYF	TGCGCCAGCAGCTTGGACGGGAGCACCTACGAGCAGTACTTC
TRBJ2-1	TRBV13	-	CASSLPAGSYNEQFF	TGTGCCAGCAGCTTACCCGCGGGATCCTACAATGAGCAGTTCTTC
TRBJ2-1	TRBV9	TRBD2	CASSVVGSGGVSEQFF	TGTGCCAGCAGCGTAGTCGGTAGCGGGGGGGTCAGCGAGCAGTTCTTC
TRBJ2-1	TRBV28	TRBD2	CASSSSGGSNEQFF	TGTGCCAGCAGTTCTAGCGGGGGCTCCAATGAGCAGTTCTTC
TRBJ2-7	TRBV5-1	-	CASSRGGPTYEQYF	TGCGCCAGCAGCCGGGGAGGCCCCACCTACGAGCAGTACTTC
TRBJ2-7	TRBV10-3	-	CAISDGEWEYEQYF	TGTGCCATCAGTGATGGCGAGTGGGAGTACGAGCAGTACTTC
TRBJ1-1	TRBV19	-	CASSIAGTEAFF	TGTGCCAGTAGTATAGCAGGGACTGAAGCTTTCTTT
TRBJ2-5	TRBV28	-	CASRGYRAGETQYF	TGTGCCAGCAGAGGATACAGGGCCGGGGAGACCCAGTACTTC
TRBJ1-1	TRBV7-2	TRBD1	CASSRDRAAFF	TGTGCCAGCAGCCGGGACAGGGCGGCTTTCTTT
TRBJ2-7	TRBV5-4	-	CASSLLSAGFSYEQYF	TGTGCCAGCAGCTTGCTATCGGCGGGGTTCTCCTACGAGCAGTACTTC
TRBJ1-3	TRBV18	-	CASSPSSSGNTIYF	TGTGCCAGCTCACCATCCAGCTCTGGAAACACCATATATTTT
TRBJ1-5	TRBV6-1	TRBD1	CASSEGTGASQPQHF	TGTGCCAGCAGTGAAGGGACAGGGGCGAGTCAGCCCCAGCATTTT
TRBJ2-3	TRBV4-3	TRBD2	CASSQDTSAAYTDTQYF	TGCGCCAGCAGCCAAGACACTAGCGCGGCTTACACAGATACGCAGTATTTT
TRBJ2-2	TRBV6-6	-	CASRTGDANTGELFF	TGTGCCAGTCGGACTGGCGATGCGAACACCGGGGAGCTGTTTTTT
TRBJ1-1	TRBV19	-	CASSIVGDSEAFF	TGTGCCAGTAGTATAGTCGGAGACAGTGAAGCTTTCTTT
TRBJ1-2	TRBV1	-	CTSSQDPDTGGYGYTF	TGCACCAGCAGCCAAGACCCGGACACAGGGGGGTATGGCTACACCTTC
TRBJ1-3	TRBV9	-	CASSGVDTIYF	TGTGCCAGCAGCGGCGTGGACACCATATATTTT
TRBJ2-5	TRBV18	TRBD1	CASSPEPGGTQYF	TGTGCCAGCTCACCGGAACCAGGGGGGACCCAGTACTTC
TRBJ1-5	TRBV6-5	TRBD1	CASRDRVGNQPQHF	TGTGCCAGCAGGGACAGGGTGGGCAATCAGCCCCAGCATTTT
TRBJ1-5	TRBV5-1	-	CASSLLPQGGLGQPQHF	TGCGCCAGCAGCTTGTTACCCCAGGGTGGGCTCGGGCAGCCCCAGCATTTT
TRBJ1-1	TRBV7-2	TRBD1	CASSPRQGSEAFF	TGTGCCAGCAGCCCTCGACAGGGATCTGAAGCTTTCTTT
TRBJ2-7	TRBV9	-	CASSARLGSSYEQYF	TGTGCCAGCAGCGCACGACTAGGCTCATCCTACGAGCAGTACTTC
TRBJ1-1	TRBV27	-	CASSLISGNTEAFF	TGTGCCAGCAGTTTGATTTCGGGGAACACTGAAGCTTTCTTT
TRBJ2-5	TRBV6-1	TRBD2	CASSEMGSGRGETQYF	TGTGCCAGCAGTGAAATGGGTAGCGGGAGAGGGGAGACCCAGTACTTC
TRBJ1-6	TRBV10-3	TRBD1	CARDRGFFRSPLHF	TGTGCCCGGGACAGGGGATTTTTCAGGTCACCCCTCCACTTT
TRBJ2-7	TRBV19	-	CASSIDLVGSYEQYF	TGTGCCAGTAGTATAGATCTAGTAGGCAGTTACGAGCAGTACTTC
TRBJ2-3	TRBV2	-	CASSSGVSADTQYF	TGTGCCAGCAGCTCAGGGGTGAGCGCAGATACGCAGTATTTT
TRBJ2-2	TRBV5-1	-	CASSLSGYGENTGELFF	TGCGCCAGCAGCTTGTCAGGATACGGGGAGAACACCGGGGAGCTGTTTTTT
TRBJ1-1	TRBV7-9	-	CASSLGQITNTEAFF	TGTGCCAGCAGCTTAGGACAGATAACGAACACTGAAGCTTTCTTT
TRBJ2-6	TRBV28	-	CASSPLSGRSGANVLTF	TGTGCCAGCAGTCCCCTATCAGGTCGCTCTGGGGCCAACGTCCTGACTTTC
TRBJ2-7	TRBV2	TRBD2	CASSQALAGYEQYF	TGTGCCAGCAGCCAGGCTCTAGCGGGCTACGAGCAGTACTTC
TRBJ2-7	TRBV6-7	TRBD1	CASSPTGVDYEQYF	TGTGCCAGCAGCCCGACAGGGGTGGACTACGAGCAGTACTTC
TRBJ2-1	TRBV28	-	CASRKRAGTYNEQFF	TGTGCCAGCAGAAAGCGGGCCGGCACCTACAATGAGCAGTTCTTC
TRBJ2-6	TRBV5-6	-	CASSLEEGFAGANVLTF	TGTGCCAGCAGCTTGGAAGAGGGTTTTGCGGGGGCCAACGTCCTGACTTTC
TRBJ2-7	TRBV7-3	-	CASSETGTSSYEQYF	TGTGCCAGCAGCGAAACAGGGACAAGCTCCTACGAGCAGTACTTC